This note documents a single T cell receptor beta chain sequence. Trimming left V 6 bases short and J 5 bases short, with 17 bases between. Germline V gene data show CDR1 as SGHTA and CDR2 as FQGNSA. CDR3 length equals 15 residues. This sample was included in a study of blood T cell repertoires in COVID-19. Everyone who took part was roughly 18 to 89 years old, and they came from about 25 US areas. In the original processing: For nucleated cells, counts were estimated from reference gene primer amplification. The repertoire was sequenced with immunoSEQ multiplex PCR; TCRdb's copy has only in-frame clones and lacks some. The V and J calls and clone size come from that table; D and trimming were worked out from the DNA. This sample yields roughly 43,000 clones, of which 86% are seen a single time; 3.1% belongs to the top ten.

This chain connects TRBV7-2 to TRBJ2-1; a possible D gene is TRBD2 (5 bases). Sequencing was carried out using PBMCs or T cells enriched from blood (not recorded which). The receptor was isolated from a woman aged 45-65 years who had recovered from COVID-19. The CDR3 region is CASRVSGLYNNEQFF. The CDR3 DNA follows: TGTGCCAGCAGAGTCAGCGGCCTCTACAACAATGAGCAGTTCTTC.